These 9 T cell receptor beta chains were all obtained from the same sample, sequenced in a study of human T cells and chemical hapten exposure. Unseparated into fractions, whole blood served as the source from which total RNA was extracted. One entry per CDR3 protein, called by TCRdb with MiXCR from the 5' RACE reads. The data contain over 70,000 distinct CDR3 sequences, 15% to 20% of them seen just once; the ten biggest clones take up 6.5% to 7%. These receptors all stem from a female donor in good health.

The J gene is TRBJ2-1, the V gene TRBV6-2 or TRBV6-3; D may be TRBD1 (6 bases). In germline, CDR1 is MNHEY, CDR2 SVGEGT. The CDR3 covers 14 residues. V gave up 7 bases and J gave up 7 bases, with 17 bases separating them. The CDR3 here is CASINTGTQNEQFF. CDR3 DNA: TGTGCCAGCATCAATACGGGGACACAAAATGAGCAGTTCTTC.

This clonotype showed up many times. CDR3 sequence reads: CASRNLAGEVETQYF. The CDR3 DNA reads TGTGCCAGCAGAAATCTAGCGGGGGAGGTGGAGACCCAGTACTTC. The chain employs TRBV28 and TRBJ2-5; 10 bases map to TRBD2. The CDR3 length is 15 residues. V shed 6 bases, J shed 5 bases, and the junction held 9 bases outside the gene matches. Germline V lookup: CDR1 MDHEN, CDR2 SYDVKM.

This clonotype was recorded many times. The chain links TRBV7-9 to TRBJ2-6; possibly TRBD1 for D (6 bases). The CDR3 loop spans 17 amino acids. V was pared by 3 bases and J by 0 bases, with 12 bases between. The germline gives CDR1 SEHNR, CDR2 FQNEAQ (reference sequence). This chain's CDR3 is CASSFLGAPSGANVLTF. In DNA form, the CDR3 reads TGTGCCAGCAGCTTTCTGGGGGCACCCTCTGGGGCCAACGTCCTGACTTTC.

This clonotype was observed a few times. The chain carries TRBV28 and TRBJ2-3, with D uncertain. The CDR3 length is 19 residues. The germline V and J ends were trimmed by 1 base and 0 bases, with 20 bases remaining between them. CDR1 is MDHEN and CDR2 is SYDVKM in the germline V gene. The CDR3 reads CASSLSFLEDLPSTDTQYF. CDR3 sequence (DNA): TGTGCCAGCAGTTTATCTTTCTTAGAGGATCTACCTAGCACAGATACGCAGTATTTT.

The chain links TRBV10-3 to TRBJ2-7; D call uncertain. Looked up from germline, CDR1 is ENHRY and CDR2 is SYGVKD. The CDR3 is 11 residues long. Trimming left V 9 bases short and J 12 bases short, with 18 bases between. In DNA, the CDR3 is TGTGCCATTAAGGATAGTCGGCCCCGGTACTTC. Protein: CAIKDSRPRYF.

This chain's CDR3 is CSARPGQRMNTEAFF. The CDR3, as DNA: TGCAGTGCTAGGCCCGGACAGCGAATGAACACTGAAGCTTTCTTT. The gene calls are TRBV20-1 and TRBJ1-1, with D possibly matching TRBD1 (6 bases). This CDR3 is 15 amino acids long. Germline CDR1 is DFQATT and CDR2 is SNEGSKA (reference sequence). V was shortened by 3 bases and J by 0 bases, with 14 bases between the two germline ends.

This clonotype was counted between two and nine times. The chain employs TRBV4-2 and TRBJ1-1; perhaps TRBD1 as D (6 bases). The CDR3 spans 16 residues. V was cut by 0 bases and J by 2 bases, with 13 bases left in between. From germline, CDR1 is LGHNA and CDR2 YNFKEQ. In DNA, the CDR3 is TGTGCCAGCAGCCAAGATCGGGTACAGGGTAACACTGAAGCTTTCTTT. It codes for CASSQDRVQGNTEAFF.

The chain carries TRBV7-9 and TRBJ2-5, with D perhaps TRBD2 (6 bases). V lost 3 bases and J lost 3, with 14 bases in between. Germline-derived CDR1 and CDR2 are SEHNR and FQNEAQ (reference sequence). CDR3 size: 15 residues. The CDR3 sequence: CASSFAREEEETQYF. In DNA, the CDR3 is TGTGCCAGCAGCTTCGCCAGGGAGGAGGAAGAGACCCAGTACTTC.

CDR3 coding DNA: TGTGCCAGCAGCCAAGAATCCAGCGGGAGGTGGAATGAGCAGTTCTTC. It encodes CASSQESSGRWNEQFF. This rearrangement joins TRBV14 to TRBJ2-1, with 9 bases aligning to TRBD2. Germline V CDR1 and CDR2: SGHDN, FVKESK. V dropped 0 bases and J dropped 7; count of bases not matched to a gene: 7. The CDR3 is made up of 16 amino acids.